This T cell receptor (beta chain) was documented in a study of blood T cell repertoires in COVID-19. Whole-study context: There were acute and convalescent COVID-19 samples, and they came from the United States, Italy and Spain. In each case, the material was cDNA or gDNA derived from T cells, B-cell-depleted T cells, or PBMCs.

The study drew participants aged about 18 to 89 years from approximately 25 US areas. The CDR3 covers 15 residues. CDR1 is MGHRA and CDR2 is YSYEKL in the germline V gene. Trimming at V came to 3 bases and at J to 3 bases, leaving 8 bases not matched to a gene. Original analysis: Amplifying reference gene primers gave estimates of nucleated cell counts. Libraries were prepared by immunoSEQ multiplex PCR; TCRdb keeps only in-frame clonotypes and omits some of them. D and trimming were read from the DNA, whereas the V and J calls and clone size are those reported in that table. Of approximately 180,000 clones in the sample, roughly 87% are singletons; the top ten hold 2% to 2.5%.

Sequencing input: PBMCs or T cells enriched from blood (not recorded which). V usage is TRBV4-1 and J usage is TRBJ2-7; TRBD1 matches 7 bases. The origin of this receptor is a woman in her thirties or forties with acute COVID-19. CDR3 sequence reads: CASSHPVTGDYEQYF. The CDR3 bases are TGCGCCAGCAGCCACCCTGTCACAGGGGACTACGAGCAGTACTTC.